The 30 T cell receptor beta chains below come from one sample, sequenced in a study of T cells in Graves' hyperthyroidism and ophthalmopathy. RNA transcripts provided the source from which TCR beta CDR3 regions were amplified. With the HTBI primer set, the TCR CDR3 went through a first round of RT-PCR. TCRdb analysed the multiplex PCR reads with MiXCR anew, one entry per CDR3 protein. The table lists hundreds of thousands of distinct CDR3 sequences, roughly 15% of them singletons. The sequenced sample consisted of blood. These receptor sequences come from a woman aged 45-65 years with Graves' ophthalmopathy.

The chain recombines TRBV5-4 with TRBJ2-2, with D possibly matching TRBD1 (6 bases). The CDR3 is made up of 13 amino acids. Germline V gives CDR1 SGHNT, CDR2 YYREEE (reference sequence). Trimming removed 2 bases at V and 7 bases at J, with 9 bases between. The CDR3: CASSFRGNGELFF. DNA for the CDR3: TGTGCCAGCAGCTTCAGGGGAAACGGGGAGCTGTTTTTT.

CDR3 nucleotides: TGTGCCAGCAGAGGTTCACAGGGGGCTCGCAATCAGCCCCAGCATTTT. It is translated as CASRGSQGARNQPQHF. This chain uses TRBV27 with TRBJ1-5; 9 bases match TRBD1. CDR3 length: 16 residues. The germline gives CDR1 MNHEY, CDR2 SMNVEV (reference sequence). With 6 bases clipped from V and 2 bases from J, the junction kept 8 bases outside the gene matches.

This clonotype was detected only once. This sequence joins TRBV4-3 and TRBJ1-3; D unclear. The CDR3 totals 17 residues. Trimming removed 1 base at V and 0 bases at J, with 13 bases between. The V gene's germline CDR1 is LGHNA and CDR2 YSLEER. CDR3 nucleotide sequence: TGCGCCAGCAGCCAAGGTCCGGACCGAAACTCTGGAAACACCATATATTTT. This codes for CASSQGPDRNSGNTIYF.

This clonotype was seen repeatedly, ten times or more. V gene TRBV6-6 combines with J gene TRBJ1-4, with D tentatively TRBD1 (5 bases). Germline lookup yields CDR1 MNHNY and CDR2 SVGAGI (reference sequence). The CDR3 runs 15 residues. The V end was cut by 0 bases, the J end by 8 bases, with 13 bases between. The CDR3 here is CASSYSNGAREKLFF. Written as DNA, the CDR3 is TGTGCCAGCAGTTACTCGAACGGGGCACGGGAAAAACTGTTTTTT.

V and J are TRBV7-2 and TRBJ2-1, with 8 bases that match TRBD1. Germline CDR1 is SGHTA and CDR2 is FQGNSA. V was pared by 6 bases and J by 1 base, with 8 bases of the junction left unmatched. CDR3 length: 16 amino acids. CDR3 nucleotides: TGTGCCAGCAGTAAAGACCGGGACAGGTCCTACAATGAGCAGTTCTTC. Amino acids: CASSKDRDRSYNEQFF.

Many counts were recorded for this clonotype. Here the CDR3 DNA reads TGTGCCAGCAGGGATTCAAGGGCTCGAGGGAATCAGCCCCAGCATTTT. The encoded protein is CASRDSRARGNQPQHF. This sequence joins TRBV28 and TRBJ1-5; no clear D. The CDR3 loop spans 16 amino acids. CDR1 is MDHEN, CDR2 SYDVKM, per germline. With 6 bases removed from V and 4 bases from J, the gap between germline ends came to 19 bases.

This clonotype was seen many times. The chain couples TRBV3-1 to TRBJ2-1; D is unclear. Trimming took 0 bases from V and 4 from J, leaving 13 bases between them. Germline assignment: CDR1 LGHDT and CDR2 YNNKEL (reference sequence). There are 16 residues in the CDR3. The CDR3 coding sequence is TGTGCCAGCAGCCAAGATAGTACTAAACCTTACAATGAGCAGTTCTTC. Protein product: CASSQDSTKPYNEQFF.

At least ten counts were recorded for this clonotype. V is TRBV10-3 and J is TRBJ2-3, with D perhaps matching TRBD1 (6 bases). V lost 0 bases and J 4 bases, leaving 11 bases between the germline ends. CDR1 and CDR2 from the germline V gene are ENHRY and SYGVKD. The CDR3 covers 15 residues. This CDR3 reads CAISESGRGSDTQYF. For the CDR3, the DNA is TGTGCCATCAGTGAGTCCGGCAGGGGCTCAGATACGCAGTATTTT.

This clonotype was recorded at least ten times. The CDR3 nucleotides read TGTGCCAGCAGTTACGTCGCCAGGGGCTCCTACGAGCAGTACTTC. Its translation is CASSYVARGSYEQYF. The genes are TRBV6-6 and TRBJ2-7; D is possibly TRBD1 (6 bases). The germline V gene encodes CDR1 MNHNY and CDR2 SVGAGI (reference sequence). This CDR3 has 15 residues. V was pared by 2 bases and J by 0 bases, with 11 bases between.

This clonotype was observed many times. The CDR3, as DNA: TGTGCCAGCAGCTTATATCCCGGGACTAGCGGGAGAAACAATGAGCAGTTCTTC. Protein: CASSLYPGTSGRNNEQFF. The chain joins TRBV7-3 to TRBJ2-1, with TRBD2 matching over 14 bases. Trimming cost V 2 bases and J 5 bases; bases outside gene matches: 8. The CDR3 runs to 18 residues. Germline assignment: CDR1 SGHTA and CDR2 FQGTGA.

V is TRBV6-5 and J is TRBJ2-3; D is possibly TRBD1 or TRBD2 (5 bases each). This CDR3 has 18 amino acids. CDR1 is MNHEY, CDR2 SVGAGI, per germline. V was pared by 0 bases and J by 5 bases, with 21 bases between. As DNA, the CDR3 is TGTGCCAGCAGTTACTCGGGGACGCCGGGACCTTCACAAGATACGCAGTATTTT. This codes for CASSYSGTPGPSQDTQYF.

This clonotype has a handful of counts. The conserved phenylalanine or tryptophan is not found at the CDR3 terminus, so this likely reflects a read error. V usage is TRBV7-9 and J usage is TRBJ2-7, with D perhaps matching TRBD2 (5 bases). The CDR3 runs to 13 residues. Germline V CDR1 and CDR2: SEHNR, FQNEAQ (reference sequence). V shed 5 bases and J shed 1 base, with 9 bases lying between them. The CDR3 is CASSPRRSYEQYL. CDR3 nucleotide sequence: TGTGCCAGCAGCCCCAGGAGGTCCTACGAGCAGTACCTC.

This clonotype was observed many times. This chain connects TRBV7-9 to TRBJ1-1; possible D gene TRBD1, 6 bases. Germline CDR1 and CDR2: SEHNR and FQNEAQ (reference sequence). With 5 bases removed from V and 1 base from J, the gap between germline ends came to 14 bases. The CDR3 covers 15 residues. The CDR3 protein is CASSPSGARNTEAFF. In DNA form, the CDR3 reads TGTGCCAGCAGCCCGTCAGGGGCTCGGAACACTGAAGCTTTCTTT.

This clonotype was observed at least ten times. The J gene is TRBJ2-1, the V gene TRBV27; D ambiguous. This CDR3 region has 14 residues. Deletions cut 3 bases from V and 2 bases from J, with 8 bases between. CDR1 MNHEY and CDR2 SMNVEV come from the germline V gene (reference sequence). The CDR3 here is CASSLGPTYNEQFF. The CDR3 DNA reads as TGTGCCAGCAGTTTGGGCCCCACCTACAATGAGCAGTTCTTC.

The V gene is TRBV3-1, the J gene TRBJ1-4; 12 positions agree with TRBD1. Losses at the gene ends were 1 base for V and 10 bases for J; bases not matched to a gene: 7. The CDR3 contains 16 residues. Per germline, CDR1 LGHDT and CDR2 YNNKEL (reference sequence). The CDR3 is CASSQGAGTGGRKLFF. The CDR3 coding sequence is TGTGCCAGCAGCCAAGGTGCTGGGACAGGGGGCCGAAAACTGTTTTTT.

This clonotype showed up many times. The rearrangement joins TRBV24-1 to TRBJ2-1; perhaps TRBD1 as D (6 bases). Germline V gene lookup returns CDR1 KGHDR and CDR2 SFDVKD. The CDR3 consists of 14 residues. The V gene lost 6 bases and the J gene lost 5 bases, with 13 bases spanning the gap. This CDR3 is CATSRDTRNNEQFF. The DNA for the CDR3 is TGTGCCACCAGTCGGGACACCCGTAACAATGAGCAGTTCTTC.

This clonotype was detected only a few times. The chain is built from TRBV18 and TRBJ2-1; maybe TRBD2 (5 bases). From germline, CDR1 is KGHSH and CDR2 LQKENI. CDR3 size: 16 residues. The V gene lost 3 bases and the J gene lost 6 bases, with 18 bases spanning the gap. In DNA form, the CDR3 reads TGTGCCAGCTCACCTCAGCGAGGGAGAACCGGCAATGAGCAGTTCTTC. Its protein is CASSPQRGRTGNEQFF.

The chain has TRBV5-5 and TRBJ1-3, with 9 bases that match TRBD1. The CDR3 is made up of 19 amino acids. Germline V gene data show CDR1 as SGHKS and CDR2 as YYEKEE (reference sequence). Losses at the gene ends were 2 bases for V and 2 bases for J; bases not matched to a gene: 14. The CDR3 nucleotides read TGTGCCAGCAGCTTTCTCCACCGGGACAGGGTCGTAACTGGAAACACCATATATTTT. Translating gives CASSFLHRDRVVTGNTIYF.

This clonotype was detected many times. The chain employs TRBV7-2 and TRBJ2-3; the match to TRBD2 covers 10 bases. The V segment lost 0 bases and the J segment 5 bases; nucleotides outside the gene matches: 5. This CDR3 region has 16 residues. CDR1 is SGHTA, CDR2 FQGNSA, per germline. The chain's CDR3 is CASSLARIAGGDTQYF. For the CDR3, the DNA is TGTGCCAGCAGCTTAGCGCGAATAGCGGGGGGAGATACGCAGTATTTT. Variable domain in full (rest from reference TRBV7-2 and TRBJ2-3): GAGVSQSPSNKVTEKGKDVELRCDPISGHTALYWYRQSLGQGLEFLIYFQGNSAPDKSGLPSDRFSAERTGGSVSTLTIQRTQQEDSAVYLCASSLARIAGGDTQYFGPGTRLTVL.

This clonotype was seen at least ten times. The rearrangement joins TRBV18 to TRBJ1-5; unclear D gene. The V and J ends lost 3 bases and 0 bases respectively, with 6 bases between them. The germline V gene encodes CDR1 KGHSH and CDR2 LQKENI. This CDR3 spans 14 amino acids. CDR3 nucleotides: TGTGCCAGCTCACCGCTGAATAGCAATCAGCCCCAGCATTTT. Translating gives CASSPLNSNQPQHF.

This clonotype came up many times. The CDR3: CSAKRSSGYSYEQYF. In DNA, the CDR3 is TGCAGTGCGAAGAGGTCTAGCGGGTACTCCTACGAGCAGTACTTC. This chain links TRBV20-1 with TRBJ2-7, with 8 positions matching TRBD2. Germline V gene lookup returns CDR1 DFQATT and CDR2 SNEGSKA (reference sequence). The ends lost 6 bases at V and 0 bases at J; junction bases unmatched: 10. The CDR3 covers 15 residues.

The CDR3 loop is CAISGLAGGVRDTQYF. In nucleotides, the CDR3 is TGTGCCATCAGTGGACTAGCGGGAGGGGTACGAGATACGCAGTATTTT. The chain combines TRBV10-3 with TRBJ2-3, with 14 nucleotides matching TRBD2. The CDR3 contains 16 residues. Germline CDR1 is ENHRY and CDR2 is SYGVKD. V was clipped by 4 bases and J by 5 bases; unmatched bases: 5.

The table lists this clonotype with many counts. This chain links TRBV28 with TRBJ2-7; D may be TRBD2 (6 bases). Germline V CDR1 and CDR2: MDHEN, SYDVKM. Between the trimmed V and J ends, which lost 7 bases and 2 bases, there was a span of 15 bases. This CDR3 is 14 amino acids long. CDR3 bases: TGTGCCAGCATCCGGGACGGACTAACCTACGAGCAGTACTTC. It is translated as CASIRDGLTYEQYF.

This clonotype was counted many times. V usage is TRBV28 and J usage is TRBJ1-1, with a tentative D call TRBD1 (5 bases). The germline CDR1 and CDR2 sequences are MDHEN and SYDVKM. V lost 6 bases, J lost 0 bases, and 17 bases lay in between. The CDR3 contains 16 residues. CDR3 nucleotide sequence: TGTGCCAGCAGGGAGCCGGGGACGCCGATGAACACTGAAGCTTTCTTT. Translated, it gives CASREPGTPMNTEAFF.

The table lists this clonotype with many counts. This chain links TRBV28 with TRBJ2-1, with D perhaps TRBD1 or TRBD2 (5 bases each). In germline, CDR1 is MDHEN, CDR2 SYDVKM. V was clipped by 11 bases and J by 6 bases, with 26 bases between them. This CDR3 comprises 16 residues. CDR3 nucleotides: TGTGCCTCCCATTCACTTGGGGGAAGTACCGGCAATGAGCAGTTCTTC. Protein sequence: CASHSLGGSTGNEQFF.

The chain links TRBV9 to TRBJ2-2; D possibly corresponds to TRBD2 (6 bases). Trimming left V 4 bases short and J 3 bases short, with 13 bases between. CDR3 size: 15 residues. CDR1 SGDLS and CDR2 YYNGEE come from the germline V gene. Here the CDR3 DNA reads TGTGCCAGCAGCACGGACGGGGAGGACACCGGGGAGCTGTTTTTT. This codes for CASSTDGEDTGELFF.

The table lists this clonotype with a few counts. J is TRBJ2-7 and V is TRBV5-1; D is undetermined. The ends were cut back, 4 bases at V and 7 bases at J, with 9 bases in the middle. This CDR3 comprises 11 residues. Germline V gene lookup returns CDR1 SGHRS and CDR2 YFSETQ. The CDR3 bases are TGCGCCAGCAGCGCCTTGGAAGAGCAGTACTTC. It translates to CASSALEEQYF.

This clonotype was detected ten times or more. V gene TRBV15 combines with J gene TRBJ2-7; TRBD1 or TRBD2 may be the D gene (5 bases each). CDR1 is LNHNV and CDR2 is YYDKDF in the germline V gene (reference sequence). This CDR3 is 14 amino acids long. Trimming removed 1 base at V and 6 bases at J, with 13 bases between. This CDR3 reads CATSRVRGPGEQYF. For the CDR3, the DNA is TGTGCCACCAGCAGAGTCCGGGGACCGGGCGAGCAGTACTTC.

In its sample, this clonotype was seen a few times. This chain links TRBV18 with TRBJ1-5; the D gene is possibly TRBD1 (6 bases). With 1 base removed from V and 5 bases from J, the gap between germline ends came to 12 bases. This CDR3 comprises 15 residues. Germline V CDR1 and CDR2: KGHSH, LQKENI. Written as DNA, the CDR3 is TGTGCCAGCTCACCACGGGGACACCCGGATCAGCCCCAGCATTTT. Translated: CASSPRGHPDQPQHF.

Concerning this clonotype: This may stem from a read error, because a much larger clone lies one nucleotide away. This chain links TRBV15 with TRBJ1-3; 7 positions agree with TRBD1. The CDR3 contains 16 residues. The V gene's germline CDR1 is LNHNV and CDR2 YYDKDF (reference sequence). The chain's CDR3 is CATSRGQVLSRNTIYF. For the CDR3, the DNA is TGTGCCACCAGCCGTGGACAGGTCCTCTCTAGAAACACCATATATTTT.